The subject of this entry is one TCR beta chain. Its antigen is undetermined. The entry originates in a study of Tregs in tolerant kidney transplant recipients. Study-wide points: The small number of patients limits these findings pending further validation. Activated donor B cell expansion appeared to reveal the most relevant donor-specific TCRbeta repertoire.

The method was immunoSEQ multiplex PCR; TCRdb's version includes in-frame clones alone and lacks a portion of them. The profile shows 110,000 or so clones, around 91% of them singletons. Germline V gives CDR1 LNHDA, CDR2 SQIVND (reference sequence). This CDR3 region has 15 residues. The V end lost 5 bases, the J end lost 8 bases, and 19 bases lay between the germline ends. The V gene is TRBV19, the J gene TRBJ2-1; the D gene is possibly TRBD2 (6 bases). Sequencing used CD4+ T cells from blood, obtained before the transplant. This clonotype was obtained from a human donor who received a combined kidney and bone marrow transplant. CDR3 nucleotide sequence: TGTGCCAGTAGTCTGGAGGGGCGGGTTAGATATGAGCAGTTCTTC. This encodes CASSLEGRVRYEQFF.